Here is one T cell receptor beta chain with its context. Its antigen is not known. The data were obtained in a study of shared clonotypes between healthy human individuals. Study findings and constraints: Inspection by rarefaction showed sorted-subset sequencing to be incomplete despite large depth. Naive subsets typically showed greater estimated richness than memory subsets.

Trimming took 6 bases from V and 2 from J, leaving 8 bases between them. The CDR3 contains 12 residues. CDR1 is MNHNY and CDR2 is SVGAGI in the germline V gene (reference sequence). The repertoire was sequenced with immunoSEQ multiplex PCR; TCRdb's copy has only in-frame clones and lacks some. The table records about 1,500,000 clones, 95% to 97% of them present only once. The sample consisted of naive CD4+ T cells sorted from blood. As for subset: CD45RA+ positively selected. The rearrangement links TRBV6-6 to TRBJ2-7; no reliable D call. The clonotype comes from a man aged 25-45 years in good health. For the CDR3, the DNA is TGTGCCAGCAGCCCGGGTACCTACGAGCAGTACTTC. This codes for CASSPGTYEQYF.